A single sample gave rise to the 18 T cell receptor beta chains below, sequenced in a study of T-cell memory formation after mild COVID-19. TCRdb re-called the 5' RACE reads through MiXCR, storing one row per CDR3 protein. The table has 470,000 or so distinct CDR3 sequences, approximately 23% seen once. The material sequenced was PBMCs or a T cell subset sorted from them (not recorded which). The receptor source for this set is an adult woman who had mild COVID-19 (a few samples of this study predate the infection). Cell type and time point are not known.

The sample holds a few counts of this clonotype. The chain uses TRBV6-5 and TRBJ1-6; TRBD1 matches 8 bases. Looked up from germline, CDR1 is MNHEY and CDR2 is SVGAGI. This CDR3 has 14 residues. V lost 6 bases and J lost 9; bases outside the gene matches: 7. CDR3 nucleotide sequence: TGTGCCAGCAGCCCAGGGGGCTTAGGTTCACCCCTCCACTTT. It encodes CASSPGGLGSPLHF.

The chain uses TRBV18 and TRBJ2-2, with 8 positions matching TRBD1. The CDR3 contains 17 residues. CDR1 and CDR2 from the germline V gene are KGHSH and LQKENI. Trimming took 3 bases from V and 0 from J; bases not matched to a gene: 6. CDR3 loop: CASSPFRQGSNTGELFF. In DNA, the CDR3 is TGTGCCAGCTCACCCTTCCGACAGGGGTCGAACACCGGGGAGCTGTTTTTT.

The chain is built from TRBV2 and TRBJ1-1; D might be TRBD1 (6 bases). The germline CDR1 and CDR2 sequences are SNHLY and FYNNEI. CDR3 length equals 15 residues. V was trimmed by 4 bases and J by 2 bases, leaving 14 bases between them. CDR3 region: CASSGLQGLNTEAFF. The CDR3 nucleotides are TGTGCCAGCAGTGGTCTCCAGGGGTTAAACACTGAAGCTTTCTTT.

The CDR3 protein is CASSYSLAEEAYNEQFF. In DNA, the CDR3 is TGTGCCAGCAGTTACTCCCTCGCGGAGGAAGCCTACAATGAGCAGTTCTTC. This chain links TRBV6-2 or TRBV6-3 with TRBJ2-1; tentatively, D is TRBD2 (5 bases). V was trimmed by 0 bases and J by 2 bases, leaving 14 bases between them. The CDR3 has 17 residues. The V gene's germline CDR1 is MNHEY and CDR2 SVGEGT.

The chain carries TRBV6-6 and TRBJ1-2; D ambiguous. Per germline, CDR1 MNHNY and CDR2 SVGAGI (reference sequence). Trimming took 0 bases from V and 4 from J, leaving 9 bases between them. This CDR3 contains 14 residues. This CDR3 reads CASSYSPGSYGYTF. CDR3 coding DNA: TGTGCCAGCAGTTACTCACCCGGGTCCTATGGCTACACCTTC.

This clonotype was counted a few times. The V gene is TRBV18, the J gene TRBJ2-5; TRBD1 matches at 7 bases. Germline CDR1 and CDR2: KGHSH and LQKENI. V shed 0 bases, J shed 4 bases, and the junction held 8 bases outside the gene matches. The CDR3 contains 16 residues. The CDR3 sequence: CASSPPWTGSRETQYF. Here the CDR3 DNA reads TGTGCCAGCTCACCACCCTGGACAGGTTCACGAGAGACCCAGTACTTC. The full variable domain, rest sourced from reference TRBV18 and TRBJ2-5, is NAGVMQNPRHLVRRRGQEARLRCSPMKGHSHVYWYRQLPEEGLKFMVYLQKENIIDESGMPKERFSAEFPKEGPSILRIQQVVRGDSAAYFCASSPPWTGSRETQYFGPGTRLLVL.

V and J are TRBV9 and TRBJ2-2; D unclear. The germline V gene has CDR1 SGDLS and CDR2 YYNGEE. The CDR3 has 12 amino acids. V was clipped by 3 bases and J by 7 bases, with 7 bases between them. CDR3 DNA: TGTGCCAGCAGCGCCCAAGGCGGGGAGCTGTTTTTT. Translating it yields CASSAQGGELFF.

This clonotype was recorded at least ten times. The DNA is omitted, as the CDR3 cannot be located on it reliably, and the CDR3 follows TCRdb's listing. The J gene is TRBJ2-7, the V gene TRBV21-1; TRBD2, the table's D call, was not compared with the DNA. TRBV21-1 is a pseudogene locus. Including both end residues, the CDR3 is 16 amino acids long. The CDR3 region is CASTQRVGSGSYEQYF.

This clonotype was seen at least ten times. The chain has TRBV7-2 and TRBJ2-1, with TRBD2 matching 11 bases. CDR1 and CDR2 from the germline V gene are SGHTA and FQGNSA. The J segment lost 2 bases and the V segment lost 4 bases, leaving 4 bases of the junction unmatched. The CDR3 runs 16 residues. CDR3 coding DNA: TGTGCCAGCAGCTATCTAGCGGGAGGTACCTACAATGAGCAGTTCTTC. As protein: CASSYLAGGTYNEQFF.

The chain recombines TRBV6-1 with TRBJ1-1, with D hard to call. CDR3 length: 13 residues. From germline, CDR1 is MNHNS and CDR2 SASEGT. Trimming stripped 6 bases from V and 5 bases from J, with 13 bases between. CDR3: CASSREGLTEAFF. In nucleotides, the CDR3 is TGTGCCAGCAGCAGAGAGGGTTTGACTGAAGCTTTCTTT.

This chain connects TRBV5-5 to TRBJ2-1, with 9 bases lining up with TRBD1. This CDR3 region has 15 residues. Germline CDR1 SGHKS, CDR2 YYEKEE (reference sequence). V was pared by 3 bases and J by 1 base, with 2 bases of the junction left unmatched. Written as DNA, the CDR3 is TGTGCCAGCAGCTGGACAGGGGATTCCTACAATGAGCAGTTCTTC. It yields the protein CASSWTGDSYNEQFF.

There are a few counts of this clonotype. V is TRBV20-1 and J is TRBJ2-3, with 9 bases aligning to TRBD2. Per the germline V gene, CDR1 is DFQATT and CDR2 is SNEGSKA (reference sequence). The CDR3 is made up of 16 amino acids. With 5 bases clipped from V and 1 base from J, the junction kept 10 bases outside the gene matches. The CDR3 protein is CSASPGSGGRTDTQYF. In DNA, the CDR3 is TGCAGTGCTTCCCCAGGAAGCGGGGGGCGCACAGATACGCAGTATTTT.

This clonotype was counted ten times or more. V is TRBV12-3 or TRBV12-4 and J is TRBJ2-1; D remains ambiguous. Trimming removed 3 bases at V and 8 bases at J, with 8 bases between. The CDR3 sequence is 12 residues long. As DNA, the CDR3 is TGTGCCAGCAGTTTTTTAGGAGATGAGCAGTTCTTC. Amino acid sequence: CASSFLGDEQFF.

The V and J genes are TRBV18 and TRBJ2-1; 8 bases fit TRBD2. Germline loops: CDR1 KGHSH, CDR2 LQKENI. The J segment lost 5 bases and the V segment lost 3 bases, leaving 6 bases of the junction unmatched. The CDR3 has 15 amino acids. The CDR3 loop reads CASSPHSGAHNEQFF. The CDR3 nucleotides read TGTGCCAGCTCACCCCATAGCGGGGCCCACAATGAGCAGTTCTTC.

This clonotype has more than one count but fewer than ten. The J gene is TRBJ2-7, the V gene TRBV2; 7 bases agree with TRBD2. Germline loops: CDR1 SNHLY, CDR2 FYNNEI. CDR3 size: 14 residues. V dropped 6 bases and J dropped 0; count of bases not matched to a gene: 5. CDR3 coding DNA: TGTGCCAGCAGGAAAGAGCGGGACTCCTACGAGCAGTACTTC. This sequence encodes CASRKERDSYEQYF.

In its sample, this clonotype was seen a few times. This chain connects TRBV25-1 to TRBJ2-3; D not certain. V was cut by 4 bases and J by 4 bases, with 6 bases left in between. Looked up from germline, CDR1 is MGHDK and CDR2 is SYGVNS. The CDR3 consists of 12 residues. In nucleotides, the CDR3 is TGTGCCAGCAGTGTTAACCCAGATACGCAGTATTTT. Translation gives CASSVNPDTQYF.

The J gene is TRBJ2-1, the V gene TRBV6-6; TRBD1 is a possible D gene (6 bases). Trimming cost V 6 bases and J 4 bases, with 16 bases left between them. Germline CDR1 and CDR2: MNHNY and SVGAGI (reference sequence). The CDR3 runs to 15 residues. The CDR3 reads CASSPGQGRYNEQFF. In DNA form, the CDR3 reads TGTGCCAGCAGCCCCGGGCAGGGGCGGTACAATGAGCAGTTCTTC.

This clonotype has more than one count but fewer than ten. This rearrangement joins TRBV20-1 to TRBJ2-3; 12 nucleotides match TRBD2. Germline lookup yields CDR1 DFQATT and CDR2 SNEGSKA (reference sequence). The J segment lost 5 bases and the V segment lost 2 bases, leaving 2 bases of the junction unmatched. The CDR3 runs to 14 residues. The CDR3 sequence is CSARTSGRKDTQYF. The CDR3 coding sequence is TGCAGTGCTAGAACTAGCGGGAGGAAAGATACGCAGTATTTT.